These T cell receptor beta chains were read from a single sample in a study of control samples from healthy donors and cancer patients. The repertoire was sequenced with immunoSEQ multiplex PCR; TCRdb's copy has only in-frame clones and lacks some. The table lists 120,000 or so clones, around 90% of them singletons. Sequenced input: blood. These receptors all come from a man in his forties or fifties in good health. Both conserved end residues are part of each CDR3. The order of the fields is D gene, J gene, V gene, clone size, CDR3 DNA, CDR3 protein. A D gene is named only where the DNA matches it firmly. Clone size is given for some rows only: seen once, a few or many times, or a class if the clone is expanded.

d_call: .; j_call: TRBJ1-1; v_call: TRBV12-3/TRBV12-4; clone_size: once; cdr3_nt: TGTGCCAGCAGTTTCTTCTTCACTGAAGCTTTCTTT; cdr3_aa: CASSFFFTEAFF
d_call: TRBD1; j_call: TRBJ1-5; v_call: TRBV25-1; clone_size: few; cdr3_nt: TGTGCCAGCAGTGCCCAGGGGGCTAATATCAATCAGCCCCAGCATTTT; cdr3_aa: CASSAQGANINQPQHF
d_call: .; j_call: TRBJ1-4; v_call: TRBV4-3; clone_size: .; cdr3_nt: TGCGCCAGCAGCCAACGGTGGGGTGAAAAACTGTTTTTT; cdr3_aa: CASSQRWGEKLFF
d_call: .; j_call: TRBJ2-7; v_call: TRBV5-6; clone_size: .; cdr3_nt: TGTGCCAGCAGCTTGGTGGGGACCTACTACGAGCAGTACTTC; cdr3_aa: CASSLVGTYYEQYF
d_call: .; j_call: TRBJ2-1; v_call: TRBV30; clone_size: .; cdr3_nt: TGTGCCTGGAGTGTAGGTCTTTGGGAAAATGAGCAGTTCTTC; cdr3_aa: CAWSVGLWENEQFF
d_call: TRBD2; j_call: TRBJ2-1; v_call: TRBV19; clone_size: .; cdr3_nt: TGTGCCAGTAGTCTTAGCGGGGGCCACTACAATGAGCAGTTCTTC; cdr3_aa: CASSLSGGHYNEQFF
d_call: .; j_call: TRBJ2-3; v_call: TRBV9; clone_size: .; cdr3_nt: TGTGCCAGCGAGCGAATATCAGATACGCAGTATTTT; cdr3_aa: CASERISDTQYF
d_call: .; j_call: TRBJ2-5; v_call: TRBV11-3; clone_size: .; cdr3_nt: TGTGCCAGCAGCTTAGCTGGGGGGCGTACAGAGACCCAGTACTTC; cdr3_aa: CASSLAGGRTETQYF
d_call: .; j_call: TRBJ1-2; v_call: TRBV3-1/TRBV3-2; clone_size: once; cdr3_nt: TGTGCCAGCAGCCAAGTCCCGGTATCAGACTATGGCTACACCTTC; cdr3_aa: CASSQVPVSDYGYTF
d_call: .; j_call: TRBJ1-2; v_call: TRBV5-4; clone_size: .; cdr3_nt: TGTGCCAGCAGCTTGGAAAGGTTGGGTGGCTACACCTTC; cdr3_aa: CASSLERLGGYTF
d_call: .; j_call: TRBJ2-7; v_call: TRBV12-3/TRBV12-4; clone_size: few; cdr3_nt: TGTGCCAGCAGTTCTACCTCCTACGAGCAGTACTTC; cdr3_aa: CASSSTSYEQYF
d_call: .; j_call: TRBJ1-3; v_call: TRBV6-5; clone_size: .; cdr3_nt: TGTGCCAGCAGCCCGGACATGAACTCTGGAAACACCATATATTTT; cdr3_aa: CASSPDMNSGNTIYF
d_call: .; j_call: TRBJ2-3; v_call: TRBV6-5; clone_size: .; cdr3_nt: TGTGCCAGCTGGTCTGGGGATACGCAGTATTTT; cdr3_aa: CASWSGDTQYF
d_call: .; j_call: TRBJ2-3; v_call: TRBV3-1/TRBV3-2; clone_size: .; cdr3_nt: TGTGCCAGCAGCCAAGATATGCAGGGCCTAACAGATACGCAGTATTTT; cdr3_aa: CASSQDMQGLTDTQYF
d_call: TRBD1; j_call: TRBJ2-7; v_call: TRBV5-1; clone_size: .; cdr3_nt: TGCGCCAGCAGCTTGGGTGGACAGGGGCACGACGAGCAGTACTTC; cdr3_aa: CASSLGGQGHDEQYF
d_call: .; j_call: TRBJ2-2; v_call: TRBV25-1; clone_size: .; cdr3_nt: TGTGCCAGCAGTGACTCGGTCCCGGGACCGGGGAACACCGGGGAGCTGTTTTTT; cdr3_aa: CASSDSVPGPGNTGELFF
d_call: .; j_call: TRBJ1-6; v_call: TRBV6-6; clone_size: .; cdr3_nt: TGTGCCAGCAGTTACTCAAGACCCCAGACTTCACCCCTCCACTTT; cdr3_aa: CASSYSRPQTSPLHF
d_call: TRBD2; j_call: TRBJ2-1; v_call: TRBV5-6; clone_size: .; cdr3_nt: TGTGCCAGCAGCTATTACGCGGGGGGACGAAACAATGAGCAGTTCTTC; cdr3_aa: CASSYYAGGRNNEQFF
d_call: .; j_call: TRBJ2-7; v_call: TRBV3-1/TRBV3-2; clone_size: .; cdr3_nt: TGTGCCAGCAGCCCCCAAGCGCAGGCCTCCTCCTACGAGCAGTACTTC; cdr3_aa: CASSPQAQASSYEQYF
d_call: .; j_call: TRBJ1-1; v_call: TRBV4-3; clone_size: .; cdr3_nt: TGCGCCAGCAGCCATGTCCCTCCCGGGGGTAACACTGAAGCTTTCTTT; cdr3_aa: CASSHVPPGGNTEAFF
d_call: .; j_call: TRBJ1-2; v_call: TRBV5-6; clone_size: .; cdr3_nt: TGTGCCAGCACTCACTTCGGGAGGAATGGCTACACCTTC; cdr3_aa: CASTHFGRNGYTF
d_call: TRBD1; j_call: TRBJ1-1; v_call: TRBV11-3; clone_size: .; cdr3_nt: TGTGCCAGCAGCCGCACAGGGGTGGTCACTGAAGCTTTCTTT; cdr3_aa: CASSRTGVVTEAFF
d_call: TRBD1; j_call: TRBJ1-5; v_call: TRBV4-1; clone_size: .; cdr3_nt: TGCGCCAGCAGCCAAAGGGGGGTAACGACAGGGGATAATCAGCCCCAGCATTTT; cdr3_aa: CASSQRGVTTGDNQPQHF
d_call: TRBD2; j_call: TRBJ2-1; v_call: TRBV5-1; clone_size: .; cdr3_nt: TGCGCCAGCAGAAGCGGGGGGCCGTACAATGAGCAGTTCTTC; cdr3_aa: CASRSGGPYNEQFF
d_call: .; j_call: TRBJ2-7; v_call: TRBV7-2; clone_size: .; cdr3_nt: TGTGCCAGCAGCTTTGGACAGAACGAGCAGTACTTC; cdr3_aa: CASSFGQNEQYF
d_call: .; j_call: TRBJ2-7; v_call: TRBV20-1; clone_size: .; cdr3_nt: TGCAGTGCTAGTCGGTCCGAGGGGGTCTTAACCTACGAGCAGTACTTC; cdr3_aa: CSASRSEGVLTYEQYF